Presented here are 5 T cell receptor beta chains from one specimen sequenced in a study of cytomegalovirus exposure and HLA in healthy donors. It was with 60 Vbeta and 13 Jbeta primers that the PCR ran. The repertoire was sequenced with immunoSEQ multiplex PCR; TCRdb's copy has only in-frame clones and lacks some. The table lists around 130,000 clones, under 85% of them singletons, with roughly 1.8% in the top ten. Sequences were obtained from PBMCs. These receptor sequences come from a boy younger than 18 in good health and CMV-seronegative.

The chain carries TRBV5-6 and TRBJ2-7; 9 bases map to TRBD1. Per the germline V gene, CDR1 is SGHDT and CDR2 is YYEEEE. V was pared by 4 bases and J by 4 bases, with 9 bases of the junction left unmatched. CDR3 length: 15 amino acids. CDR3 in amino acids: CASSGDREGLYEQYF. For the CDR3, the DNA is TGTGCCAGCAGCGGGGACAGGGAGGGCCTTTACGAGCAGTACTTC.

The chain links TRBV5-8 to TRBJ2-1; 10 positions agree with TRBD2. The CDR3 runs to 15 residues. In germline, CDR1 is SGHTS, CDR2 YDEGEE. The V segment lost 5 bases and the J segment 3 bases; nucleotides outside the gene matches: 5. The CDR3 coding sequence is TGTGCCAGCAGTCAACTAGCGGGGAGCTACAATGAGCAGTTCTTC. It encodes CASSQLAGSYNEQFF.

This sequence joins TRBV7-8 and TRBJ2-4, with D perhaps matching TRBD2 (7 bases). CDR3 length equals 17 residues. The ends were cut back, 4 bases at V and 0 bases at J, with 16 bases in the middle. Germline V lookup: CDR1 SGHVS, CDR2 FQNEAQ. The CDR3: CASSSVGGRIAKNIQYF. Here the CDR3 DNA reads TGTGCCAGCAGCTCCGTGGGGGGGCGCATAGCCAAAAACATTCAGTACTTC. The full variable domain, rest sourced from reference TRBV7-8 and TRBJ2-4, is GAGVSQSPRYKVAKRGQDVALRCDPISGHVSLFWYQQALGQGPEFLTYFQNEAQLDKSGLPSDRFFAERPEGSVSTLKIQRTQQEDSAVYLCASSSVGGRIAKNIQYFGAGTRLSVL.

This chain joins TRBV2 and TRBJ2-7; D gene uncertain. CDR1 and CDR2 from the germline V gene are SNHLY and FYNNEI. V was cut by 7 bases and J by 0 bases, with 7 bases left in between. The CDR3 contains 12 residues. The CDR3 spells CASNTASYEQYF. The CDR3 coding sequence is TGTGCCAGCAACACCGCCTCCTACGAGCAGTACTTC. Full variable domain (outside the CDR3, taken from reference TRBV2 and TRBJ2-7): EPEVTQTPSHQVTQMGQEVILRCVPISNHLYFYWYRQILGQKVEFLVSFYNNEISEKSEIFDDQFSVERPDGSNFTLKIRSTKLEDSAMYFCASNTASYEQYFGPGTRLTVT.

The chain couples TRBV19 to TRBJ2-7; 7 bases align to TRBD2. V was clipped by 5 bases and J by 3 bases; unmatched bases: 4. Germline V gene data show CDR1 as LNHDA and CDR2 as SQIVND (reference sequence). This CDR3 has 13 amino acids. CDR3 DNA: TGTGCCAGTAGTCCTACTAGCGTCTACGAGCAGTACTTC. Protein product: CASSPTSVYEQYF.